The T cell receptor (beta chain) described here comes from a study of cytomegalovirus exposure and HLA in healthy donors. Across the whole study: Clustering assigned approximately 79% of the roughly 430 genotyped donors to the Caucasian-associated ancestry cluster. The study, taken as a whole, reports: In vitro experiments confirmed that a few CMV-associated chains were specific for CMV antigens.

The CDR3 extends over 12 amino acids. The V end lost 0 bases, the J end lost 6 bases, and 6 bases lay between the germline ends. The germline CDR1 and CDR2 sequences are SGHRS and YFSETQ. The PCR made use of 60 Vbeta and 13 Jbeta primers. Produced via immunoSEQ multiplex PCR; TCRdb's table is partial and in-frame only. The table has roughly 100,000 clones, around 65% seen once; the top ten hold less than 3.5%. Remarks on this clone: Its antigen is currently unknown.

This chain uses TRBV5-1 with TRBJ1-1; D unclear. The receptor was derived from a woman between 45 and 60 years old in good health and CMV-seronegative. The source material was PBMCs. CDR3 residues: CASSLGRAEAFF. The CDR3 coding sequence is TGCGCCAGCAGCTTGGGGAGGGCTGAAGCTTTCTTT.